This T cell receptor beta chain was recovered during a study of type 1 regulatory T cells. On the study more broadly: T-allo10 is a Tr1-enriched, alloantigen-specific CD4 T cell product made in vitro. Study observations and caveats: Compared with non-type 1 regulatory T cells, type 1 regulatory T cells showed a more restricted TCR repertoire.

As to this clonotype: Antigen: not known.

The V end lost 4 bases, the J end lost 4 bases, and 11 bases lay between the germline ends. Germline CDR1 SQVTM, CDR2 ANQGSEA. The CDR3 has 12 residues. Each CDR3 protein is one row after TCRdb ran MiXCR on the reads. This table holds roughly 62,000 distinct CDR3 sequences, 62% found once. This clonotype was sampled from a human donor in good health. The genes are TRBV29-1 and TRBJ2-7; D is perhaps TRBD1 (5 bases). Sequences were obtained from cultured non-Tr1 T cells, either the whole culture or a sorted T cell fraction (not recorded which). CDR3 in amino acids: CSVVETDYEQYF. The CDR3 DNA is TGCAGCGTTGTAGAGACAGATTACGAGCAGTACTTC.